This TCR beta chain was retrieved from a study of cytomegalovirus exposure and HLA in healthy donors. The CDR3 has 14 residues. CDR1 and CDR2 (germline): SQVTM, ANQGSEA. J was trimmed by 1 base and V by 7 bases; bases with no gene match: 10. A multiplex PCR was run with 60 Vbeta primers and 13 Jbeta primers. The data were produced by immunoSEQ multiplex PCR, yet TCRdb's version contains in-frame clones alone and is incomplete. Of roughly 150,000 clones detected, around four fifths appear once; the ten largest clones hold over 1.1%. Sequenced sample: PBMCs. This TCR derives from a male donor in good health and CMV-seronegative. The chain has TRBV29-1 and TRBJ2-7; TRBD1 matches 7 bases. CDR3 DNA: TGCAGCGCCATAAGACAGGGCTCATCCTACGAGCAGTACTTC. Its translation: CSAIRQGSSYEQYF.